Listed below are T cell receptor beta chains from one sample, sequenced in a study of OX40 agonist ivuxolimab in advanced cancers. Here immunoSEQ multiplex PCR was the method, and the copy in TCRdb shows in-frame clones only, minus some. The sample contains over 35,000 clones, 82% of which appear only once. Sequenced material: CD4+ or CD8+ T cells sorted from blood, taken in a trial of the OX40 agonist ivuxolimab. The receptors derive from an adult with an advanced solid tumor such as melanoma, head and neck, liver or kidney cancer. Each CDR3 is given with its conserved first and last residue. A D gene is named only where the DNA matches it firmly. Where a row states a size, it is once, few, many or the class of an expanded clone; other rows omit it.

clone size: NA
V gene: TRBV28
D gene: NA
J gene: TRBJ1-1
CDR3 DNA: TGTGCCAGCAGAGAAAACAGTAAGATGGCTTTCTTT
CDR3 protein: CASRENSKMAFF

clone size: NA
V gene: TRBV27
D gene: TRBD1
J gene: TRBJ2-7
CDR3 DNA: TGTGCCAGCAGTCCTTTGGACAGGGGACACTACGAGCAGTACTTC
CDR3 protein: CASSPLDRGHYEQYF

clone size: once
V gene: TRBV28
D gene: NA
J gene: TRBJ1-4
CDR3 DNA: TGTGCCAGCAGTTTATTAGTGAATGAAAAACTGTTTTTT
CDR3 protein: CASSLLVNEKLFF

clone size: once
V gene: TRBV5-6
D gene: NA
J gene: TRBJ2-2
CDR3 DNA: TGTGCCAGCAGCTTGTATGCGATTGGACCTACCGGGGAGCTGTTTTTT
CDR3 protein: CASSLYAIGPTGELFF

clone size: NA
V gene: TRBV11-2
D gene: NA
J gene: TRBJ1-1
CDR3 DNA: TGTGCCAGCAGAAGGGGGAACACTGAAGCTTTCTTT
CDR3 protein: CASRRGNTEAFF

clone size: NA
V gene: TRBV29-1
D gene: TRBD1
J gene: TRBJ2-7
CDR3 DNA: TGCAGCGTGCTAAAGGGGGCTGGCTACGAGCAGTACTTC
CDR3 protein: CSVLKGAGYEQYF

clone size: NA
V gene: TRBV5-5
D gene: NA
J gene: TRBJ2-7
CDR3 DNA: TGTGCCAGCAGCCAAGGGTCAGCGAGCCGCGGCTCCTACGAGCAGTACTTC
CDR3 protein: CASSQGSASRGSYEQYF

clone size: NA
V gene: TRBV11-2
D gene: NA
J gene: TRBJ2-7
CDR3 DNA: TGTGCCAGCAGCTTCCTGACACAAGGGGAGCAGTACTTC
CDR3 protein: CASSFLTQGEQYF

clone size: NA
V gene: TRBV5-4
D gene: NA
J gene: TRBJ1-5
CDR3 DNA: TGTGCCAGCAGCATAGGGGGAGACAATCAGCCCCAGCATTTT
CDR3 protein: CASSIGGDNQPQHF

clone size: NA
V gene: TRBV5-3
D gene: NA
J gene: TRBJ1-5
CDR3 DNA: TGTGCCAGAAGCTTGCGGTCCTCCGGTCATTCTGCCATTTGGGGAATTAATCAGCCCCAGCATTTT
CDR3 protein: CARSLRSSGHSAIWGINQPQHF

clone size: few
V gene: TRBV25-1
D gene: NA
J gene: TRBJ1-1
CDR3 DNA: TGTGCCAGCAGTGAACTCCGTGAAGCTTTCTTT
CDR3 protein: CASSELREAFF

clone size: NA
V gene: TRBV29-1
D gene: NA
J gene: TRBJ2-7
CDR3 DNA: TGCAGCGTTGAACGCCATCACGAGCAGTACTTC
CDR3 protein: CSVERHHEQYF

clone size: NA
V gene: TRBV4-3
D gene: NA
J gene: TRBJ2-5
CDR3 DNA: TGCGCCAGCAGCCAATCCCGACAGCAAGAGACCCAGTACTTC
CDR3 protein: CASSQSRQQETQYF

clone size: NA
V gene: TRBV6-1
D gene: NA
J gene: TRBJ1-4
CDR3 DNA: TGTGCCAGCAGTCCCCTGCGGGTGGGTAATGAAAAACTGTTTTTT
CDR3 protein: CASSPLRVGNEKLFF

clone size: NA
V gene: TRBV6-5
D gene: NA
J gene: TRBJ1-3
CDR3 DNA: TGTGCCAGCAGTTTTCGGGGGGCATCTGGAAACACCATATATTTT
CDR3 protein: CASSFRGASGNTIYF

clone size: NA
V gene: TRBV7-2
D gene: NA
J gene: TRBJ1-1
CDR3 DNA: TGTGCCAGCAGCTCTTATGGTACTGAAGCTTTCTTT
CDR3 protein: CASSSYGTEAFF

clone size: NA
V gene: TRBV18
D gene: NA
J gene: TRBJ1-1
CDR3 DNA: TGTGCCAGCTCACCCCAGGGGCAATACACTGAAGCTTTCTTT
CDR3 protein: CASSPQGQYTEAFF

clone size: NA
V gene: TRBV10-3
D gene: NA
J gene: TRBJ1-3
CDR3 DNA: TGTGCCATCAGTGACGGCGGCGGAAACACCATATATTTT
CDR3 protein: CAISDGGGNTIYF

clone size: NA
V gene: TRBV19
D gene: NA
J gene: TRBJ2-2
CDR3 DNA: TGTGCCGGGGGGTCATCGAACACCGGGGAGCTGTTTTTT
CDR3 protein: CAGGSSNTGELFF

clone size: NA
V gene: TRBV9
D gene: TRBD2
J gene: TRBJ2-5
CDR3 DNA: TGTGCCAGCAGCGGGGCCGGGACTAGCGGGAGGGAGACCCAGTACTTC
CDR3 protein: CASSGAGTSGRETQYF

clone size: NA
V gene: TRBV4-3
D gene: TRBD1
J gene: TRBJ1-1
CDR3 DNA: TGCGCCAGCAGCCAGACAGGGGCTGTCACTGAAGCTTTCTTT
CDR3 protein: CASSQTGAVTEAFF

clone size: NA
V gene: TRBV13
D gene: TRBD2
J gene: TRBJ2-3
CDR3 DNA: TGTGCCAGCAGCTTAGGACTAGCGGGGGTGAAGTTGGCAGATACGCAGTATTTT
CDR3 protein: CASSLGLAGVKLADTQYF

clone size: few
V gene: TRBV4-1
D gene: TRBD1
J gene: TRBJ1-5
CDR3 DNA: TGCGCCAGCAGCCAAGATCAAGTGACAGGGGGAGGCAATCAGCCCCAGCATTTT
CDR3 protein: CASSQDQVTGGGNQPQHF

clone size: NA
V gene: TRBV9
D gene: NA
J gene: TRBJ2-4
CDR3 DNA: TGTGCCAGCAGCGTAGATCTCCTGGGAAACATTCAGTACTTC
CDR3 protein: CASSVDLLGNIQYF

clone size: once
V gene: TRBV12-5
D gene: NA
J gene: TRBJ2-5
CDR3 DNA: TGTGCTAGTGGTTCCGGGACAACGCAAGAGACCCAGTACTTC
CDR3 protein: CASGSGTTQETQYF

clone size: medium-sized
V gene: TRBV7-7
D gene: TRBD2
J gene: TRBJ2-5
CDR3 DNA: TGTGCTAGCAGCCTCTGGGCTAGCGGAGGGGAGACCCAGTACTTC
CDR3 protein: CASSLWASGGETQYF

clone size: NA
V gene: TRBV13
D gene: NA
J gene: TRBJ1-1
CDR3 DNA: TGTGCCAGCAGCTTTACCGACCTCCCCATGAACACTGAAGCTTTCTTT
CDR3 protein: CASSFTDLPMNTEAFF

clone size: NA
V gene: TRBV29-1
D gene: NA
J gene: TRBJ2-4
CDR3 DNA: TGCAGCGTTTTCTGGGAAGGCATTCAGTACTTC
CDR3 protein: CSVFWEGIQYF

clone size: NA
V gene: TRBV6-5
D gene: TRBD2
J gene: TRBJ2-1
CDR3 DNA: TGTGCCAGCAGTGGGGTAGCGGGGCACAATGAGCAGTTCTTC
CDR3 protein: CASSGVAGHNEQFF

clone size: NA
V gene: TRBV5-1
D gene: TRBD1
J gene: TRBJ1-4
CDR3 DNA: TGCGCCAGCAGTTCGGGACAGGGGGGCGAAAAACTGTTTTTT
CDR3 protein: CASSSGQGGEKLFF

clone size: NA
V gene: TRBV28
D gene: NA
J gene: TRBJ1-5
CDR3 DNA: TGTGCCAGTGCCCCGGGGATCAATCAGCCCCAGCATTTT
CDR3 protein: CASAPGINQPQHF

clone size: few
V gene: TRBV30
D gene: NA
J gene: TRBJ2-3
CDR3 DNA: TGTGCCTCGGGACGGTCGGGTACGCAGTATTTT
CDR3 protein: CASGRSGTQYF

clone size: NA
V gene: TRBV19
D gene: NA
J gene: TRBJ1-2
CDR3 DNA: TGTGCCAGTAGTACTCTGCCAGGAGGGAACTATGGCTACACCTTC
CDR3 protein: CASSTLPGGNYGYTF

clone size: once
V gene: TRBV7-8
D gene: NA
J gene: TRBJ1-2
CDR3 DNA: TGTGCCAGCAGCTTATCCACAACCCTCTATTTGAATGGTTACACCTTC
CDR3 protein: CASSLSTTLYLNGYTF

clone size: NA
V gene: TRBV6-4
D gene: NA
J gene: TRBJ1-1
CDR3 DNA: TGTGCCAGCAGTCCAGAAGTAGGGGTTGGCACTGAAGCTTTCTTT
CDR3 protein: CASSPEVGVGTEAFF

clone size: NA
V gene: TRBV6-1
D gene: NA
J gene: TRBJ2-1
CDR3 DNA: TGTGCCAGCAGTGATTGGGTTCGCAATGAGCAGTTCTTC
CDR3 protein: CASSDWVRNEQFF

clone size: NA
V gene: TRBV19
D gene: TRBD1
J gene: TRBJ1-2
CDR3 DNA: TGTGCCAGTAGTATCCCGCCCCAGGGGGCGTACTATGGCTACACCTTC
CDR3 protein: CASSIPPQGAYYGYTF

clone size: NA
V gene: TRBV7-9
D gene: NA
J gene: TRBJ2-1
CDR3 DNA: TGTGCCAGCAGCTCGGGATTACACAATGAGCAGTTCTTC
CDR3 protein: CASSSGLHNEQFF

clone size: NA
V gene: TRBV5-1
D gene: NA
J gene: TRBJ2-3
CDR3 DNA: TGCGCCAGCAGCTCCAACACAGATACGCAGTATTTT
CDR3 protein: CASSSNTDTQYF

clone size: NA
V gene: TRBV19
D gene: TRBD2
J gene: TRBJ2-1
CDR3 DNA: TGTGCCAGTAGTAACCCGGGACTAGCAGATGGAACTGAGCAGTTCTTC
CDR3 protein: CASSNPGLADGTEQFF

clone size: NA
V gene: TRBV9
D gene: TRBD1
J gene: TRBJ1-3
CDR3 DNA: TGTGCCAGCAGCTTAGGCGGAGGACAGGGGGCGGTAAACACCATATATTTT
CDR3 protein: CASSLGGGQGAVNTIYF

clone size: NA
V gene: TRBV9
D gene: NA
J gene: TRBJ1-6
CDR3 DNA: TGTGCCAGCGCTAGCGGGCAAACCAATTCACCCCTCCACTTT
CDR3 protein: CASASGQTNSPLHF

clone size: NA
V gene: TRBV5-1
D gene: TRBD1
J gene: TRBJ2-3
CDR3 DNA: TGCGCCAGCAGATCCGGGACAGGGATTTCAGATACGCAGTATTTT
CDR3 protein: CASRSGTGISDTQYF

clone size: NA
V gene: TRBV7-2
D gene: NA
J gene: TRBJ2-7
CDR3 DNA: TGTGCCAGCAGCTTAGGGTCAGCCTACGAGCAGTACTTC
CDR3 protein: CASSLGSAYEQYF

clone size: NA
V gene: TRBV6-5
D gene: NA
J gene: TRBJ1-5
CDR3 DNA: TGTGCCAGCCGTCCCTACAGGGATAGCAATCAGCCCCAGCATTTT
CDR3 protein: CASRPYRDSNQPQHF

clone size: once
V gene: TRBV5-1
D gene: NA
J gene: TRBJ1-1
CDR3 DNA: TGCGCCAGCAGCCTACGATGGAACACTGAAGCTTTCTTT
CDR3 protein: CASSLRWNTEAFF